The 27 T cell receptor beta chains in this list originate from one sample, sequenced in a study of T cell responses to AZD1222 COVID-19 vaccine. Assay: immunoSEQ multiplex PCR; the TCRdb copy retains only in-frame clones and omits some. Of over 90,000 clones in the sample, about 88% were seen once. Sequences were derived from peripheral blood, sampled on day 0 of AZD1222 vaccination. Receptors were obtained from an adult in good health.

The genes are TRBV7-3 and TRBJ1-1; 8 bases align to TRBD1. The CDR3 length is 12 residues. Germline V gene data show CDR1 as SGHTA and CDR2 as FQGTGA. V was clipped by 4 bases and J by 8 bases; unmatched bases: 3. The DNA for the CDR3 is TGTGCCAGCAGCTACGGGACAGGAGAAGCTTTCTTT. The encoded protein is CASSYGTGEAFF.

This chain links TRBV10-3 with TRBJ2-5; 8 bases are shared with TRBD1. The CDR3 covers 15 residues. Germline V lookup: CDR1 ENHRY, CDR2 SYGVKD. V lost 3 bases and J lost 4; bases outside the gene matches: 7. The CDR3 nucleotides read TGTGCCATCAGTGATTCCAGGGGGCCGGGAGAGACCCAGTACTTC. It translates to CAISDSRGPGETQYF.

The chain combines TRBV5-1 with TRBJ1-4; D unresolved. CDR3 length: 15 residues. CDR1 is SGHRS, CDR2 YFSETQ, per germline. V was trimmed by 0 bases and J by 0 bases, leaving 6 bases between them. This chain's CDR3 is CASSLGAATNEKLFF. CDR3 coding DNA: TGCGCCAGCAGCTTGGGGGCAGCAACTAATGAAAAACTGTTTTTT.

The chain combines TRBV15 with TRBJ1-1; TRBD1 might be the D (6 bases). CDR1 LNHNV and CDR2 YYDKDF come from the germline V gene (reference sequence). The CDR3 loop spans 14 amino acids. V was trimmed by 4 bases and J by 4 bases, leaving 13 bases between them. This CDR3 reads CATSTRTVVTEAFF. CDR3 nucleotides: TGTGCCACCAGCACCAGGACAGTGGTCACTGAAGCTTTCTTT. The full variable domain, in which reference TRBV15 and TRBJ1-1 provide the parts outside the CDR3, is DAMVIQNPRYQVTQFGKPVTLSCSQTLNHNVMYWYQQKSSQAPKLLFHYYDKDFNNEADTPDNFQSRRPNTSFCFLDIRSPGLGDTAMYLCATSTRTVVTEAFFGQGTRLTVV.

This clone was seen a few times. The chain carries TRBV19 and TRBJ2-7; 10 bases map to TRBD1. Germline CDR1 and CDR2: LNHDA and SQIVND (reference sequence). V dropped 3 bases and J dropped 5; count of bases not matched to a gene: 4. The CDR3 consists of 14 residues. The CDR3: CASSILGQGNEQYF. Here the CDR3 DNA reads TGTGCCAGTAGTATCCTGGGACAGGGGAACGAGCAGTACTTC.

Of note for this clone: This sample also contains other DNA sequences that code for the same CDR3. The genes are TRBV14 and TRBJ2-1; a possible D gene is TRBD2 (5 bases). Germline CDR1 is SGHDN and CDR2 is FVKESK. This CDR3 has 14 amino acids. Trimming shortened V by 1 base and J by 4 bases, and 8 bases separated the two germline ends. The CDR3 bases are TGTGCCAGCAGCCAAGGAGGGTCGTACAATGAGCAGTTCTTC. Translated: CASSQGGSYNEQFF.

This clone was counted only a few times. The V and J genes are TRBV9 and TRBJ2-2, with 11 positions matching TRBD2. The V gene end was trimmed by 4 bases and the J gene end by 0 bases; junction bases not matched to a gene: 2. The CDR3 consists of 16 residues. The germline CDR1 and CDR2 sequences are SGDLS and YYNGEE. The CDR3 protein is CASSLSGRANTGELFF. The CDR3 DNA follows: TGTGCCAGCAGCCTTAGCGGGAGGGCGAACACCGGGGAGCTGTTTTTT.

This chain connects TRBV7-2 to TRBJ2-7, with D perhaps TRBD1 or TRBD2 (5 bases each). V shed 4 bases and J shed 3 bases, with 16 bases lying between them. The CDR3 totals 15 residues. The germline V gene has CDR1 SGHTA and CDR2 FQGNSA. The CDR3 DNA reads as TGTGCCAGCAGCTACCCCGGGGCCCGCCGCTACGAGCAGTACTTC. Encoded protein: CASSYPGARRYEQYF.

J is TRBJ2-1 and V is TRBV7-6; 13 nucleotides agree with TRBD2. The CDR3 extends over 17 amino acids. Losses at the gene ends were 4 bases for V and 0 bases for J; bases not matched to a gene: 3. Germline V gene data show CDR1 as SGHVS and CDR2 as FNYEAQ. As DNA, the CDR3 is TGTGCCAGCAGCTCAAGGACTAGCGGGAGCTCCTACAATGAGCAGTTCTTC. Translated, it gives CASSSRTSGSSYNEQFF.

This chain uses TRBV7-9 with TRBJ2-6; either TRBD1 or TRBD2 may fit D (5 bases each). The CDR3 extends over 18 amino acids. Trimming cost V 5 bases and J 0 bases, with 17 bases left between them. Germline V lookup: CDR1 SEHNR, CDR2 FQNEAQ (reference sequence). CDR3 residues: CASSRLGALNSGANVLTF. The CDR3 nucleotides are TGTGCCAGCAGCCGCCTCGGGGCCCTCAACTCTGGGGCCAACGTCCTGACTTTC.

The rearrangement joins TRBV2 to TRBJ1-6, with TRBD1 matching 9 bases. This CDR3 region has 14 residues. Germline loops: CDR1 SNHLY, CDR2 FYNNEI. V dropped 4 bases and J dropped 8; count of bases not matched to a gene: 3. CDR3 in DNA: TGTGCCAGCAGTGGGGACAGGGTAGATTCACCCCTCCACTTT. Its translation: CASSGDRVDSPLHF.

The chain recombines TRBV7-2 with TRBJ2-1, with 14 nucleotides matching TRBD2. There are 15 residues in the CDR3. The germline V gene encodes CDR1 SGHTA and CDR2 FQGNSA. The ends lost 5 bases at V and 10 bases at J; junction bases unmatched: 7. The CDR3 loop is CASSPPGLAGAEQFF. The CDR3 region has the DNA TGTGCCAGCAGCCCTCCGGGACTAGCGGGGGCGGAGCAGTTCTTC.

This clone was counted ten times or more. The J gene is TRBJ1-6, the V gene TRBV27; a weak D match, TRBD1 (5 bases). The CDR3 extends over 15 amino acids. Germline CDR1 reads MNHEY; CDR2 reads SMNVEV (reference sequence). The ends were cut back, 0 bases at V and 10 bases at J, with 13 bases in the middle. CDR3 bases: TGTGCCAGCAGTTTATCGTCCAGGGTAGGGTCACCCCTCCACTTT. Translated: CASSLSSRVGSPLHF.

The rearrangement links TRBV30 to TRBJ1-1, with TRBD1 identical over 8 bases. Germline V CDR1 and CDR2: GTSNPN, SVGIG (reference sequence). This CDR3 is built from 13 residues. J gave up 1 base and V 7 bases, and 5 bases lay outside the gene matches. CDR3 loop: CASRTGPNTEAFF. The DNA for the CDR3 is TGTGCCTCTCGGACAGGGCCGAACACTGAAGCTTTCTTT.

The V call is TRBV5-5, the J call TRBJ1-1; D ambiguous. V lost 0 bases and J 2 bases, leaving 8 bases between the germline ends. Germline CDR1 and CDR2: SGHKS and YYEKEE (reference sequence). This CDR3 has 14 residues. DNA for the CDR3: TGTGCCAGCAGCTTGGTATCGTATAACACTGAAGCTTTCTTT. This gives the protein CASSLVSYNTEAFF.

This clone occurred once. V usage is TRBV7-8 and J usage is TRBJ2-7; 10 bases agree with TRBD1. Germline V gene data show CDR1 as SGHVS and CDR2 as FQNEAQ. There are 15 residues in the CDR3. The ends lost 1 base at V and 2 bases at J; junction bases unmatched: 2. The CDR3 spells CASSLVGTGAYEQYF. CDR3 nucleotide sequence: TGTGCCAGCAGCTTAGTCGGGACAGGGGCCTACGAGCAGTACTTC.

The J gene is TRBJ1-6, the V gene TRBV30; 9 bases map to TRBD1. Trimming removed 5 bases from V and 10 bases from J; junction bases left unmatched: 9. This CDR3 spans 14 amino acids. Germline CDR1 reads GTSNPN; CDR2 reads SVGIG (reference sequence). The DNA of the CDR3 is TGTGCCTGGGGATTCCGGGACAGGGTATCACCCCTCCACTTT. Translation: CAWGFRDRVSPLHF.

This chain's CDR3 is CASRTQGGDHEQYF. The CDR3 DNA reads as TGTGCCAGCAGAACACAGGGGGGTGACCACGAGCAGTACTTC. The chain combines TRBV6-5 with TRBJ2-7; 8 bases are a match to TRBD1. J lost 5 bases, V lost 6 bases, and 9 bases had no gene match. Germline assignment: CDR1 MNHEY and CDR2 SVGAGI. The length of the CDR3 is 14 residues.

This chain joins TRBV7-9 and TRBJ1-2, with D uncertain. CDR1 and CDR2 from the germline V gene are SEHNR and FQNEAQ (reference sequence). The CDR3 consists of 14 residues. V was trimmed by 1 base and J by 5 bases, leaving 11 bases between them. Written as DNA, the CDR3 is TGTGCCAGCAGCTTAGAGGTACAAGTTTATGGCTACACCTTC. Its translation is CASSLEVQVYGYTF. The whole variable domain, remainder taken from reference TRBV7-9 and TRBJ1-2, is DTGVSQNPRHKITKRGQNVTFRCDPISEHNRLYWYRQTLGQGPEFLTYFQNEAQLEKSRLLSDRFSAERPKGSFSTLEIQRTEQGDSAMYLCASSLEVQVYGYTFGSGTRLTVV.

CDR3 loop: CASSDRTGAVTLHF. The DNA of the CDR3 is TGTGCCAGCAGTGACCGGACAGGGGCAGTCACCCTCCACTTT. The chain is built from TRBV6-2 or TRBV6-3 and TRBJ1-6; 9 bases are shared with TRBD1. With V trimmed by 5 bases and J by 14 bases, 10 bases remained unmatched. In germline, CDR1 is MNHEY, CDR2 SVGEGT. CDR3 length equals 14 residues.

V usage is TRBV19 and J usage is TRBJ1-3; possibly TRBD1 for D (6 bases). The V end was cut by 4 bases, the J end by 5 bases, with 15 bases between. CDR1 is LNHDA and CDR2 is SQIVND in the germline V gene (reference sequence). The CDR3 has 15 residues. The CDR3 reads CASSTTGSGRNTIYF. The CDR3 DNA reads TGTGCCAGTAGTACAACAGGGAGTGGTCGAAACACCATATATTTT.

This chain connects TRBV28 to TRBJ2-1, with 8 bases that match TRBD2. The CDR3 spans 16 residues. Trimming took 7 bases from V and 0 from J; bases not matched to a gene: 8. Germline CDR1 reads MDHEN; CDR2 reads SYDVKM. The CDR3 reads CASISRGGSSYNEQFF. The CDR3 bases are TGTGCCAGCATATCTCGCGGGGGGAGCTCCTACAATGAGCAGTTCTTC. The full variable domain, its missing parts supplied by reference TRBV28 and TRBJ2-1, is DVKVTQSSRYLVKRTGEKVFLECVQDMDHENMFWYRQDPGLGLRLIYFSYDVKMKEKGDIPEGYSVSREKKERFSLILESASTNQTSMYLCASISRGGSSYNEQFFGPGTRLTVL.

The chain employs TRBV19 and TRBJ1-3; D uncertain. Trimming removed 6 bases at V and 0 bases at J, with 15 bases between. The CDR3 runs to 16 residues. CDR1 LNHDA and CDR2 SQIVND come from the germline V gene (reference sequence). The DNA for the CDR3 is TGTGCCAGTAGAGAGAGACGGGATTTCTCTGGAAACACCATATATTTT. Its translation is CASRERRDFSGNTIYF.

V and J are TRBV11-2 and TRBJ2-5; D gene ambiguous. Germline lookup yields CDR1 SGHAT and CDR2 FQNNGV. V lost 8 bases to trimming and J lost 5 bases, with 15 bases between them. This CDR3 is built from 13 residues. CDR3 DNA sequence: TGTGCCAGCGGCGTCAGATTCGGGGAGACCCAGTACTTC. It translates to CASGVRFGETQYF.

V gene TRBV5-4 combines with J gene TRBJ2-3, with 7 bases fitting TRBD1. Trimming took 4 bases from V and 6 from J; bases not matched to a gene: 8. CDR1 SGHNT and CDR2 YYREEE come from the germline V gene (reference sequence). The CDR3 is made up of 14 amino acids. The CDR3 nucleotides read TGTGCCAGCAGCCTGCAGGGGGACGGGGATACGCAGTATTTT. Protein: CASSLQGDGDTQYF.

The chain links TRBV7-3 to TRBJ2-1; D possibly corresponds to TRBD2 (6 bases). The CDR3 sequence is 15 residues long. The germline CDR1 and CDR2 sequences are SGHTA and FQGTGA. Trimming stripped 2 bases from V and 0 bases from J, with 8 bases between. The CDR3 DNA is TGTGCCAGCAGCTTATTCGGGAGCTCCTACAATGAGCAGTTCTTC. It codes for CASSLFGSSYNEQFF.

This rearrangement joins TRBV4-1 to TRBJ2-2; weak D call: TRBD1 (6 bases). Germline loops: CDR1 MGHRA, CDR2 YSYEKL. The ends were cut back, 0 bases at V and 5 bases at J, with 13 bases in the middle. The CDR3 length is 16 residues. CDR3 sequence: CASSQDRGTRTGELFF. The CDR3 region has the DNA TGCGCCAGCAGCCAAGATAGGGGGACACGGACCGGGGAGCTGTTTTTT.